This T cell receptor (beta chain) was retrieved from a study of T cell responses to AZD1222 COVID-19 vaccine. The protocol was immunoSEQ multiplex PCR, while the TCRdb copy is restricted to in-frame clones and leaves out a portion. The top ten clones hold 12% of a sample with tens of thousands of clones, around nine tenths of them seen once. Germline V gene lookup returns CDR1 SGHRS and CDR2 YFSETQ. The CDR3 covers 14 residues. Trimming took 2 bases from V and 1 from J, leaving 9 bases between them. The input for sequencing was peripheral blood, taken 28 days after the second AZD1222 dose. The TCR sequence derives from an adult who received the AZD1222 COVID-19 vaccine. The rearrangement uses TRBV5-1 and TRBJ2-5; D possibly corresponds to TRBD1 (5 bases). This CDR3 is CASSLRTRQETQYF. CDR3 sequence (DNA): TGCGCCAGCAGCTTAAGGACACGCCAAGAGACCCAGTACTTC.